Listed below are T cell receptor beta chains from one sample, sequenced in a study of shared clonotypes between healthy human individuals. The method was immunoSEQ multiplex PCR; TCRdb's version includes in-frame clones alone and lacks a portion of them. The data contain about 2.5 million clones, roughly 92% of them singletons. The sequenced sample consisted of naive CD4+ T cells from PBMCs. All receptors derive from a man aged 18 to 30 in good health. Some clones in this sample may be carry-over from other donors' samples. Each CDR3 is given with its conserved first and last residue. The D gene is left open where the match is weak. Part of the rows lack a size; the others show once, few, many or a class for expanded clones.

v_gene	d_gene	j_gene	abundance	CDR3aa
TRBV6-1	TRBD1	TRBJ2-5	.	CASSMPGQGTETQYF
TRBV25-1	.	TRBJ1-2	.	CASSERDYGYTF
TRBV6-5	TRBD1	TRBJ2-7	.	CASTNPGTGIYEQYF
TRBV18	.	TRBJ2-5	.	CASSPSEIQETQYF
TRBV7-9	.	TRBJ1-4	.	CASSFPRGVGEKLFF
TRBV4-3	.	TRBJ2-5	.	CASSQASGGETQYF
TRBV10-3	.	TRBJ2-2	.	CAISESFDLAGGTGELFF
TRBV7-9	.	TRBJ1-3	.	CASSLGRDAYSGNTIYF
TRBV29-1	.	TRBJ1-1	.	CSVGNTGTVGVTEAFF
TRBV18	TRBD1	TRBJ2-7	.	CASSPLQGQAEQYF
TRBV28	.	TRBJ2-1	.	CASSGDGGTYNEQFF
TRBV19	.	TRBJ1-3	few	CASSIDTGSGNTIYF
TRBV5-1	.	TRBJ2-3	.	CASSSRASTDTQYF
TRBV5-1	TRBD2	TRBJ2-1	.	CASSLVSGRPYNEQFF
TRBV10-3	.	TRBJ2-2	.	CAIRTPADGAGELFF
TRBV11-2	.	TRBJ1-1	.	CASSLVGSSQAFF
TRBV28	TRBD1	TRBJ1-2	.	CASSLGTGGSGYGYTF
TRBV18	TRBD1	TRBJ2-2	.	CASSPPGQGSGELFF
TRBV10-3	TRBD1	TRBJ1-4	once	CAIRGQGVEKLFF
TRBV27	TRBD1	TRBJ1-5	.	CASSSIWTGDQPQHF
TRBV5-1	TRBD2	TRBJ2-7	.	CASSPGLAGGVYEQYF
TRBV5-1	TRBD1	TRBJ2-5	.	CASSLEDRIGQTQYF
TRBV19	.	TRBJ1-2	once	CASGEGRNYGYTF
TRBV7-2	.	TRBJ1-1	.	CASSSGTSMNTEAFF
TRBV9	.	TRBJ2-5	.	CASSPRDGRGRETQYF
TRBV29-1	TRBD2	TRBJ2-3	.	CSVGGSLTDTQYF
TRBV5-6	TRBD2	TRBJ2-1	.	CASSRLLAGGPREQFF
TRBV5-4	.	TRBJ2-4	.	CASSYRGPETSEQAKNIQYF
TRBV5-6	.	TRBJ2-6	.	CASGSPQDSGANVLTF
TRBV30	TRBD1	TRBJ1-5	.	CAWSMGQINQPQHF
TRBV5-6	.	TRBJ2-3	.	CASSLSRTADTQYF
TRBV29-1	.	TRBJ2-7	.	CSARGLTYEQYF
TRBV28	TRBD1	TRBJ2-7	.	CASSLAYARTGLYEQYF
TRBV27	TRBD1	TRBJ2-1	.	CASSRTGGNEQFF
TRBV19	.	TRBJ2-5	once	CASQGPGLGLETQYF
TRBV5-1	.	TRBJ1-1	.	CASSWGSAEAFF